This entry lists 23 T cell receptor beta chains sequenced from one sample in a study of blood T cell repertoires in COVID-19. Sequencing used immunoSEQ multiplex PCR; TCRdb keeps in-frame clones, though not all of them. Of about 150,000 clones listed, approximately 90% were seen once; the top ten hold 2% to 3%. The sample taken for sequencing was peripheral blood. Receptors originate from a woman in her 70s with acute or convalescent COVID-19.

V and J are TRBV27 and TRBJ2-2, with 12 bases aligning to TRBD1. The CDR3 contains 16 residues. The trim removed 6 bases at V and 7 bases at J, leaving 9 bases unmatched. The germline V gene encodes CDR1 MNHEY and CDR2 SMNVEV (reference sequence). The CDR3 sequence is CASRRGTGGEDGELFF. The CDR3 region has the DNA TGTGCCAGCAGACGCGGGACAGGGGGCGAGGACGGGGAGCTGTTTTTT.

The chain uses TRBV5-1 and TRBJ2-2, with D perhaps matching TRBD1 (5 bases). Trimming cost V 4 bases and J 4 bases, with 17 bases left between them. Germline V gives CDR1 SGHRS, CDR2 YFSETQ. CDR3 length: 16 residues. CDR3 loop: CASSPNSLRGTGELFF. For the CDR3, the DNA is TGCGCCAGCAGCCCCAACTCCTTAAGGGGCACCGGGGAGCTGTTTTTT.

V and J are TRBV30 and TRBJ1-5, with TRBD1 as a possible D gene (6 bases). V was trimmed by 1 base and J by 1 base, leaving 11 bases between them. The V gene's germline CDR1 is GTSNPN and CDR2 SVGIG (reference sequence). The CDR3 covers 15 residues. CDR3 DNA sequence: TGTGCCTGGAGTGAGACAGGTTCAAGCAATCAGCCCCAGCATTTT. Translating it yields CAWSETGSSNQPQHF.

The chain combines TRBV18 with TRBJ1-2; TRBD1 aligns across 9 bases. Losses at the gene ends were 3 bases for V and 5 bases for J; bases not matched to a gene: 4. This CDR3 has 14 residues. In germline, CDR1 is KGHSH, CDR2 LQKENI. CDR3 sequence (DNA): TGTGCCAGCTCACCCGACAGGGGGGGGTATGGCTACACCTTC. Its translation: CASSPDRGGYGYTF.

This clone was observed a single time. The chain carries TRBV10-3 and TRBJ1-1; 7 bases are shared with TRBD1. Germline CDR1 ENHRY, CDR2 SYGVKD. The ends lost 6 bases at V and 4 bases at J; junction bases unmatched: 5. This CDR3 spans 13 amino acids. Here the CDR3 reads CAIRGDRATEAFF. In nucleotides, the CDR3 is TGTGCCATCAGGGGTGACAGGGCCACTGAAGCTTTCTTT.

The V call is TRBV20-1, the J call TRBJ1-4; D is unclear. CDR1 and CDR2 (germline): DFQATT, SNEGSKA (reference sequence). This CDR3 comprises 11 residues. Trimming took off 4 bases at V and 7 bases at J, with 7 bases between the two ends. Written as DNA, the CDR3 is TGCAGTGCTACTCCGAGTGAAAAACTGTTTTTT. Translation gives CSATPSEKLFF.

The genes are TRBV6-1 and TRBJ1-5, with D uncertain. The CDR3 runs to 16 residues. The germline CDR1 and CDR2 sequences are MNHNS and SASEGT. Trimming cost V 1 base and J 2 bases, with 12 bases left between them. The CDR3 loop reads CASSEGQRLGNQPQHF. The DNA of the CDR3 is TGTGCCAGCAGTGAAGGCCAGAGGCTAGGCAATCAGCCCCAGCATTTT.

This clone was observed once. The chain is built from TRBV10-3 and TRBJ2-4, with 7 positions matching TRBD2. From germline, CDR1 is ENHRY and CDR2 SYGVKD. V lost 2 bases to trimming and J lost 0 bases; unmatched junction nucleotides: 7. The CDR3 totals 17 residues. The CDR3 sequence: CAISEEASGGAKNIQYF. In DNA form, the CDR3 reads TGTGCCATCAGTGAGGAAGCTAGCGGAGGAGCCAAAAACATTCAGTACTTC.

The rearrangement joins TRBV5-1 to TRBJ2-1, with 7 bases identical to TRBD1. In germline, CDR1 is SGHRS, CDR2 YFSETQ. This CDR3 region has 17 residues. V was pared by 3 bases and J by 2 bases, with 11 bases of the junction left unmatched. This chain's CDR3 is CASSWGQTQITYNEQFF. The CDR3, as DNA: TGCGCCAGCAGCTGGGGACAGACCCAAATAACCTACAATGAGCAGTTCTTC. Supplemented by reference TRBV5-1 and TRBJ2-1, the full variable domain reads KAGVTQTPRYLIKTRGQQVTLSCSPISGHRSVSWYQQTPGQGLQFLFEYFSETQRNKGNFPGRFSGRQFSNSRSEMNVSTLELGDSALYLCASSWGQTQITYNEQFFGPGTRLTVL.

The V gene is TRBV2, the J gene TRBJ1-5; 10 bases align to TRBD1. This CDR3 has 16 residues. Trimming at V came to 4 bases and at J to 2 bases, leaving 5 bases not matched to a gene. Germline V CDR1 and CDR2: SNHLY, FYNNEI. The CDR3 DNA sequence: TGTGCCAGCAGTGGCAGACAGGGGGCAGGCAATCAGCCCCAGCATTTT. Translation gives CASSGRQGAGNQPQHF.

The chain recombines TRBV6-6 with TRBJ1-1; D might be TRBD1 (6 bases). CDR1 is MNHNY and CDR2 is SVGAGI in the germline V gene (reference sequence). V lost 8 bases to trimming and J lost 1 base, with 17 bases between them. The CDR3 has 15 amino acids. The DNA for the CDR3 is TGTGCCAGCTTCTGGGAAACGGACAGGAACACTGAAGCTTTCTTT. It yields the protein CASFWETDRNTEAFF.

The V gene is TRBV11-2, the J gene TRBJ2-3; 10 nucleotides match TRBD2. J gave up 6 bases and V 0 bases, and 3 bases lay outside the gene matches. The CDR3 sequence is 15 residues long. CDR1 and CDR2 (germline): SGHAT, FQNNGV. The CDR3 loop reads CASSLDSGGLDTQYF. The CDR3 DNA follows: TGTGCCAGCAGCTTAGATAGCGGGGGGTTGGATACGCAGTATTTT.

V usage is TRBV6-2 or TRBV6-3 and J usage is TRBJ2-7; 13 nucleotides agree with TRBD2. The V and J ends lost 5 bases and 4 bases, in that order; junction bases with no gene match: 5. CDR3 size: 15 residues. Germline V gene lookup returns CDR1 MNHEY and CDR2 SVGEGT. CDR3 sequence (DNA): TGTGCCAGCAGTGCGCCGGGACTAGCGGGGTACGAGCAGTACTTC. This gives the protein CASSAPGLAGYEQYF.

V usage is TRBV2 and J usage is TRBJ1-6, with 7 bases fitting TRBD1. CDR1 is SNHLY, CDR2 FYNNEI, per germline. V dropped 5 bases and J dropped 12; count of bases not matched to a gene: 10. This CDR3 has 14 amino acids. The CDR3 DNA sequence: TGTGCCAGCAGTCGGGCGACAGGGTATCTACCCCTCCACTTT. Translated: CASSRATGYLPLHF.

CDR3 in DNA: TGCAGCGTTGGGCAACATCCCTACGAGCAGTACTTC. Amino acids: CSVGQHPYEQYF. The rearrangement joins TRBV29-1 to TRBJ2-7; D remains ambiguous. V was pared by 4 bases and J by 2 bases, with 9 bases between. Germline CDR1 and CDR2: SQVTM and ANQGSEA. The CDR3 extends over 12 amino acids.

The chain recombines TRBV4-2 with TRBJ2-1; TRBD1 agrees at 9 bases. Germline values: CDR1 LGHNA, CDR2 YNFKEQ. V lost 3 bases, J lost 10 bases, and 16 bases stayed unmatched. The CDR3 extends over 17 amino acids. The CDR3 nucleotides are TGTGCCAGCAGCCAGAATTATCGACAGGGGGGGAGTCAAGAGCAGTTCTTC. Protein sequence: CASSQNYRQGGSQEQFF.

The J gene is TRBJ1-5, the V gene TRBV5-6, with a possible D match to TRBD1 (6 bases). Germline CDR1 SGHDT, CDR2 YYEEEE. The ends were cut back, 2 bases at V and 9 bases at J, with 21 bases in the middle. The CDR3 sequence is 16 residues long. The CDR3, as DNA: TGTGCCAGCAGCTTAGGTGGCCAGGGGAGAGGGACGCCCCAGCATTTT. This translates into CASSLGGQGRGTPQHF.

The chain uses TRBV5-1 and TRBJ1-6; D call uncertain. The V end was cut by 5 bases, the J end by 8 bases, with 11 bases between. Germline V CDR1 and CDR2: SGHRS, YFSETQ. The CDR3 is 13 residues long. The CDR3 spells CASRVSGDSPLHF. The DNA for the CDR3 is TGCGCCAGCAGGGTTTCCGGGGATTCACCCCTCCACTTT. Drawing the rest from reference TRBV5-1 and TRBJ1-6, the complete variable domain is KAGVTQTPRYLIKTRGQQVTLSCSPISGHRSVSWYQQTPGQGLQFLFEYFSETQRNKGNFPGRFSGRQFSNSRSEMNVSTLELGDSALYLCASRVSGDSPLHFGNGTRLTVT.

The chain employs TRBV2 and TRBJ1-1, with 8 positions matching TRBD1. The CDR3 loop spans 14 amino acids. Germline CDR1 and CDR2: SNHLY and FYNNEI. Trimming took 4 bases from V and 10 from J; bases not matched to a gene: 11. In DNA form, the CDR3 reads TGTGCCAGCAGTGTCTCGGGACAGGTGGTTGTAGCTTTCTTT. It specifies CASSVSGQVVVAFF.

The chain has TRBV7-2 and TRBJ1-5; D remains unclear. This CDR3 comprises 14 residues. Trimming removed 2 bases from V and 7 bases from J, with 12 bases in between. The germline V gene encodes CDR1 SGHTA and CDR2 FQGNSA. The CDR3 nucleotides are TGTGCCAGCAGCTTACGGGTTGGTGGCCAGCCCCAGCATTTT. Amino acid sequence: CASSLRVGGQPQHF. The full variable domain, with the rest looked up from reference TRBV7-2 and TRBJ1-5, is GAGVSQSPSNKVTEKGKDVELRCDPISGHTALYWYRQSLGQGLEFLIYFQGNSAPDKSGLPSDRFSAERTGGSVSTLTIQRTQQEDSAVYLCASSLRVGGQPQHFGDGTRLSIL.

The rearrangement uses TRBV7-9 and TRBJ2-5; no firm D call. V was pared by 1 base and J by 0 bases, with 9 bases between. This CDR3 has 15 residues. Germline lookup yields CDR1 SEHNR and CDR2 FQNEAQ (reference sequence). The CDR3 nucleotides are TGTGCCAGCAGCTTAGTGCCTAGATACCAAGAGACCCAGTACTTC. Protein product: CASSLVPRYQETQYF.

This chain uses TRBV2 with TRBJ1-1; 7 bases fit TRBD1. This CDR3 region has 14 residues. Unmatched junction bases numbered 3, after V lost 5 bases and J lost 0 bases. Germline values: CDR1 SNHLY, CDR2 FYNNEI. In nucleotides, the CDR3 is TGTGCCAGCAGTCGGGACAGTATGAACACTGAAGCTTTCTTT. It codes for CASSRDSMNTEAFF.

In its sample, this clone was seen once. The chain has TRBV5-1 and TRBJ2-7; TRBD2 matches 11 bases. This CDR3 region has 16 residues. CDR1 is SGHRS and CDR2 is YFSETQ in the germline V gene. J gave up 4 bases and V 4 bases, and 10 bases lay outside the gene matches. DNA of the CDR3: TGCGCCAGCAGCCCCATGACTCTAGCGGGGGGATACGAGCAGTACTTC. Its protein is CASSPMTLAGGYEQYF.